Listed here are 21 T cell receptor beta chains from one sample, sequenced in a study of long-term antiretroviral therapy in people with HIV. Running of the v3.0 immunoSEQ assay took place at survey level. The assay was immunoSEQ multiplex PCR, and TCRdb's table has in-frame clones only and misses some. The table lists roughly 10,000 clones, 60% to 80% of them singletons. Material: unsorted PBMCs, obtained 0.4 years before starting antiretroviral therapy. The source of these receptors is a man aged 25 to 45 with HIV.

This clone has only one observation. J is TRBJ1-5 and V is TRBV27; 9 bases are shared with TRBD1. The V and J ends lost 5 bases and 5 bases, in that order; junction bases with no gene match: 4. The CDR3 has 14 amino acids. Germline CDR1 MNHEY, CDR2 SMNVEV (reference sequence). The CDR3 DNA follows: TGTGCCAGCAGTCCCCGGACAGGGGATCAGCCCCAGCATTTT. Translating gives CASSPRTGDQPQHF.

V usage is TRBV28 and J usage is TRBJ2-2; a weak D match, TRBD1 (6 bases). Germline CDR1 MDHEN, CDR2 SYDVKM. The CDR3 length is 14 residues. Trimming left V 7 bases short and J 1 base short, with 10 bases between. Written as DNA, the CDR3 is TGTGCCAGCACCTGGGGGCAGAACACCGGGGAGCTGTTTTTT. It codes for CASTWGQNTGELFF.

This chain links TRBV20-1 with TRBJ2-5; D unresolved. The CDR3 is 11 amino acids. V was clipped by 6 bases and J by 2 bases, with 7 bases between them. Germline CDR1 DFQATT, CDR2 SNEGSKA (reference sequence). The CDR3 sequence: CSAQPQETQYF. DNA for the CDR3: TGCAGTGCACAACCACAAGAGACCCAGTACTTC.

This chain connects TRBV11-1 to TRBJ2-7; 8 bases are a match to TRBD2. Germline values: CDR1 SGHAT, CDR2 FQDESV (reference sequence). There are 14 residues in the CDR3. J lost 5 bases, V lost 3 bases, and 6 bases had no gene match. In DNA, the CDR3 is TGTGCCAGCAGCTTCGCCGGGAGGGGCGACGAGCAGTACTTC. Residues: CASSFAGRGDEQYF.

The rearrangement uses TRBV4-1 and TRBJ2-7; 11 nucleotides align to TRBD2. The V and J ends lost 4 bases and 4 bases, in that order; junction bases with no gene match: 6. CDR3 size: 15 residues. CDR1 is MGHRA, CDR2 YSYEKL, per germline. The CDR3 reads CASSRTSGSGYEQYF. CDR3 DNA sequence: TGCGCCAGCAGCCGCACTAGCGGGAGTGGGTACGAGCAGTACTTC.

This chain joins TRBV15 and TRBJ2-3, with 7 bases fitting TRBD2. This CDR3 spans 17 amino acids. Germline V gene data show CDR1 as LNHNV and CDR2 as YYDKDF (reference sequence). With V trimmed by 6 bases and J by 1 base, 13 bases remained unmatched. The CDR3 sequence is CATSPNVLAEGTDTQYF. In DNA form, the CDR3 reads TGTGCCACCAGTCCAAACGTCCTAGCGGAGGGCACAGATACGCAGTATTTT.

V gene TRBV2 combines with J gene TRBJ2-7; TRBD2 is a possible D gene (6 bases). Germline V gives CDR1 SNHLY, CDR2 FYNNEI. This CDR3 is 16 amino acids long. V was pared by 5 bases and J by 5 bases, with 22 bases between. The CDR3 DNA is TGTGCCAGCAGTTCAGAAGTGGCGGGACTGCGACACGAGCAGTACTTC. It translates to CASSSEVAGLRHEQYF.

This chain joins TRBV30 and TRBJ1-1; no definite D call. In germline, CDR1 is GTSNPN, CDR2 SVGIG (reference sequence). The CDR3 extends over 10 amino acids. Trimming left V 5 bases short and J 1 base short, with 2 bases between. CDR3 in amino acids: CAWGNTEAFF. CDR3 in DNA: TGTGCCTGGGGGAACACTGAAGCTTTCTTT. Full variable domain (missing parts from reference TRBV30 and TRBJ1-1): SQTIHQWPATLVQPVGSPLSLECTVEGTSNPNLYWYRQAAGRGLQLLFYSVGIGQISSEVPQNLSASRPQDRQFILSSKKLLLSDSGFYLCAWGNTEAFFGQGTRLTVV.

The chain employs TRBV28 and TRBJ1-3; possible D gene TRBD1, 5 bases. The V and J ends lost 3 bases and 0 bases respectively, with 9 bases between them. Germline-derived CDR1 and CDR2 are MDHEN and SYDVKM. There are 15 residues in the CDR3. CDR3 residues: CASSLDGGSGNTIYF. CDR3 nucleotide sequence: TGTGCCAGCAGTTTGGACGGGGGCTCTGGAAACACCATATATTTT.

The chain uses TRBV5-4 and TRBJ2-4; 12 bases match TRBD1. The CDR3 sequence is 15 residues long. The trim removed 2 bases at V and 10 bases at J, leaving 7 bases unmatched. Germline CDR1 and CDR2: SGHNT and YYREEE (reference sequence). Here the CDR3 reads CASSLSGTGGRIQYF. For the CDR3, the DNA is TGTGCCAGCAGCTTATCCGGGACAGGGGGCAGGATTCAGTACTTC. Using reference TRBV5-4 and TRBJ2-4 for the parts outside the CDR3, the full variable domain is ETGVTQSPTHLIKTRGQQVTLRCSSQSGHNTVSWYQQALGQGPQFIFQYYREEENGRGNFPPRFSGLQFPNYSSELNVNALELDDSALYLCASSLSGTGGRIQYFGAGTRLSVL.

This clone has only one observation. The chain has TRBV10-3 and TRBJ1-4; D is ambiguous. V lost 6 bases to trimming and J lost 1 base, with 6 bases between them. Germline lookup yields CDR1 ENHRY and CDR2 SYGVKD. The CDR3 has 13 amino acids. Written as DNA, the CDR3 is TGTGCCATCAGAGCCGGAACTAATGAAAAACTGTTTTTT. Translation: CAIRAGTNEKLFF.

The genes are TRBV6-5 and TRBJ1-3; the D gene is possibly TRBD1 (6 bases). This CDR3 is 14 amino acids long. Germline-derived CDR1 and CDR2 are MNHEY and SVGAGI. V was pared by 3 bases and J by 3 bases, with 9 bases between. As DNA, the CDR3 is TGTGCCAGCAGTTATGGGGGCGGTGGAAACACCATATATTTT. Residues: CASSYGGGGNTIYF.

The CDR3 bases are TGTGCCTGGAAAGGCGTCCCCACCCCCTACAATGAGCAGTTCTTC. This sequence encodes CAWKGVPTPYNEQFF. The V and J genes are TRBV30 and TRBJ2-1; the D is unclear. Germline V CDR1 and CDR2: GTSNPN, SVGIG (reference sequence). V dropped 4 bases and J dropped 2 bases, with 15 bases sitting between them. CDR3 length: 15 residues.

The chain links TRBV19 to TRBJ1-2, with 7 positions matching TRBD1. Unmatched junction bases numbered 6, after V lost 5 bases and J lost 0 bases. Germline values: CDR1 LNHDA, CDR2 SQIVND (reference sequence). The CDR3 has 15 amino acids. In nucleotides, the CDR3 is TGTGCCAGTAGTGTGGACAGGCAAGCTAACTATGGCTACACCTTC. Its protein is CASSVDRQANYGYTF.

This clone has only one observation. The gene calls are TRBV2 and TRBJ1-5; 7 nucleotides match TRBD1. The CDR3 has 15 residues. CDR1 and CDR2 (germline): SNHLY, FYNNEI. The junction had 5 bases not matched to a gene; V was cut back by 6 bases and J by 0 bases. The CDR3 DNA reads TGTGCCAGCAGCCCGGACAGGCCTAGCAATCAGCCCCAGCATTTT. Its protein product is CASSPDRPSNQPQHF.

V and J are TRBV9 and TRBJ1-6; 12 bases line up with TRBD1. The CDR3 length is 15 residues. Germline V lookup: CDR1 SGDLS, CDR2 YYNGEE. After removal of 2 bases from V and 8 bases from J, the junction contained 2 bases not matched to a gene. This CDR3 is CASSVGQGAYSPLHF. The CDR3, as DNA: TGTGCCAGCAGCGTGGGACAGGGGGCTTATTCACCCCTCCACTTT.

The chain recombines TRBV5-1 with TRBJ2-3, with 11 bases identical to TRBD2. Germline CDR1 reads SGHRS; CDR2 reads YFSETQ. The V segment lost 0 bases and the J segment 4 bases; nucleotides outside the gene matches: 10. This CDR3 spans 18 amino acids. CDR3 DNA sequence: TGCGCCAGCAGCTTGGTGCGACTAGCGGGAAGGCCCTCAGATACGCAGTATTTT. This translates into CASSLVRLAGRPSDTQYF. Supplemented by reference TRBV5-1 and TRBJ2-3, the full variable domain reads KAGVTQTPRYLIKTRGQQVTLSCSPISGHRSVSWYQQTPGQGLQFLFEYFSETQRNKGNFPGRFSGRQFSNSRSEMNVSTLELGDSALYLCASSLVRLAGRPSDTQYFGPGTRLTVL.

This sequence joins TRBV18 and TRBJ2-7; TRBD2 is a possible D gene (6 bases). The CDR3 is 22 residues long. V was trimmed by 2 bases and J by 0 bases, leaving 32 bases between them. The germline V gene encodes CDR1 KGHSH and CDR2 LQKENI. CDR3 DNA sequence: TGTGCCAGCTCACCAACAAGCCCACAGCGGCGGGGAAGGCTCCCGTTCTCCTACGAGCAGTACTTC. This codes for CASSPTSPQRRGRLPFSYEQYF.

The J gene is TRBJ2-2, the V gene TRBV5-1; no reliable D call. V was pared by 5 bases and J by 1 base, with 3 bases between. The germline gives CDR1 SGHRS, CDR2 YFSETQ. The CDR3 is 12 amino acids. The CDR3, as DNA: TGCGCCAGCAGAGTGAACACCGGGGAGCTGTTTTTT. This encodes CASRVNTGELFF.

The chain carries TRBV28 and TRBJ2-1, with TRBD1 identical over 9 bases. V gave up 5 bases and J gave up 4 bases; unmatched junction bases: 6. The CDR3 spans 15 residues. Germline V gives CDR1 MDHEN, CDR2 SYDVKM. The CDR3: CASSPRTGAYNEQFF. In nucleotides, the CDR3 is TGTGCCAGCAGTCCGCGGACAGGGGCTTACAATGAGCAGTTCTTC.

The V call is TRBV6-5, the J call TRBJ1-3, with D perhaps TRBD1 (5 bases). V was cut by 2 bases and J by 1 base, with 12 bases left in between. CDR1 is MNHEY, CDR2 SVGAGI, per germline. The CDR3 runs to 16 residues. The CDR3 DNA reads TGTGCCAGCAGTTACGGGCTCGGGGGATCTGGAAACACCATATATTTT. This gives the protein CASSYGLGGSGNTIYF.